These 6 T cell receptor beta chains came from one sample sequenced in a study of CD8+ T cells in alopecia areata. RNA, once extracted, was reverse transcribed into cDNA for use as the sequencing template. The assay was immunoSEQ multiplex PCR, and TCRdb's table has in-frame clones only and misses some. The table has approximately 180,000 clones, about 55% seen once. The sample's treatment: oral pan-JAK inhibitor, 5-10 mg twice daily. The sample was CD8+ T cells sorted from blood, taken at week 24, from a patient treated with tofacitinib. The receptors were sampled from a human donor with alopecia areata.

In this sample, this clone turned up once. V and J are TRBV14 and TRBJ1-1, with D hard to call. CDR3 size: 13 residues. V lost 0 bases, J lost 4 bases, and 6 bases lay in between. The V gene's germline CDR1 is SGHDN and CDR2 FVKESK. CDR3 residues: CASSQDRVTEAFF. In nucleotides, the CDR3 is TGTGCCAGCAGCCAAGACCGGGTCACTGAAGCTTTCTTT.

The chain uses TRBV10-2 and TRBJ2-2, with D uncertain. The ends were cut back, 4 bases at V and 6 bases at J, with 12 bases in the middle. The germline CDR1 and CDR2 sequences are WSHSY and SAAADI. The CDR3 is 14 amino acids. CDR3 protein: CASSASLGSGELFF. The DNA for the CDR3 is TGCGCCAGCAGTGCCAGCCTTGGCTCCGGGGAGCTGTTTTTT.

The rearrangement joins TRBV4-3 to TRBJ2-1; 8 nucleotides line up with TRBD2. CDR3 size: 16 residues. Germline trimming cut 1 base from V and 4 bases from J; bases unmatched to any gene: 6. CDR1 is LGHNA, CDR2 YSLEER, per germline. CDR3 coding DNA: TGCGCCAGCAGCCAAGCGCCAGCGGGGGAATACAATGAGCAGTTCTTC. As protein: CASSQAPAGEYNEQFF.

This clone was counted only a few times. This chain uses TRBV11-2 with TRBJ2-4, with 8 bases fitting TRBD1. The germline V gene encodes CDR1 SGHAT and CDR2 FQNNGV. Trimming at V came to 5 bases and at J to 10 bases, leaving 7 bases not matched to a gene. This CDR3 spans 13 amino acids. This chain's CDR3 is CASSLSGQGIQYF. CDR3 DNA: TGTGCCAGCAGCCTCTCTGGACAGGGAATTCAGTACTTC.

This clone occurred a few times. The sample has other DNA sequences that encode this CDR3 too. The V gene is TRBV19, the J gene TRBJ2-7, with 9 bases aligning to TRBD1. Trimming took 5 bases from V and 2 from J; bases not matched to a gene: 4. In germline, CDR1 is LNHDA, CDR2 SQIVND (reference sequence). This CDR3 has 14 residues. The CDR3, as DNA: TGTGCCAGTAGTCCGGGACAGGGTACCTACGAGCAGTACTTC. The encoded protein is CASSPGQGTYEQYF. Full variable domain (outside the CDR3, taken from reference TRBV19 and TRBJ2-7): DGGITQSPKYLFRKEGQNVTLSCEQNLNHDAMYWYRQDPGQGLRLIYYSQIVNDFQKGDIAEGYSVSREKKESFPLTVTSAQKNPTAFYLCASSPGQGTYEQYFGPGTRLTVT.

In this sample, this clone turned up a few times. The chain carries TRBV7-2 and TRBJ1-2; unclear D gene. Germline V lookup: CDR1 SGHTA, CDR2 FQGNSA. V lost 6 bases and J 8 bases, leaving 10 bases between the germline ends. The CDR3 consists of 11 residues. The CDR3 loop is CASRTAAGYTF. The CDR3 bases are TGTGCCAGCAGAACGGCGGCCGGCTACACCTTC.